This is a list of T cell receptor beta chains from one sample in a study of human T cells and chemical hapten exposure. One entry per CDR3 protein results from TCRdb running MiXCR on the RACE reads. The repertoire holds some 80,000 distinct CDR3 sequences, with roughly 10% as singletons. This specimen consisted of whole blood, obtained in connection with sensitization to the hapten diphenylcyclopropenone (DPC). The receptors were gathered from a woman between 25 and 40 years old with alopecia areata. Some clones in this sample may be carry-over from other donors' samples. The CDR3 runs from the conserved cysteine through the conserved F or W. A D gene is named only where the DNA matches it firmly. Clone size is stated in some rows and not others, as once, few, many or a class when expanded.

TRBJ1-5 | TRBD1 | NA | TRBV5-6 | TGTGCCAGCAGCTTACTGCAGGGGGCTGGGAAGGAGCCCCAGCATTTT | CASSLLQGAGKEPQHF
TRBJ1-1 | NA | many | TRBV20-1 | TGCAGTGCTAGAGATTTGACAGCAGAAGCTTTCTTT | CSARDLTAEAFF
TRBJ2-1 | TRBD1 | NA | TRBV5-1 | TGCGCCAGCAGCTCACAGGGGGCTGGGATCGATGAGCAGTTCTTC | CASSSQGAGIDEQFF
TRBJ1-1 | NA | many | TRBV7-2 | TGTGCCAGCAGCTATACGACCCTGAACACTGAAGCTTTCTTT | CASSYTTLNTEAFF
TRBJ2-7 | TRBD1 | NA | TRBV24-1 | TGTGCCACCCTAAGCCCGGGACAGGGAAAGGTCGAGCAGTACTTC | CATLSPGQGKVEQYF
TRBJ2-1 | TRBD2 | many | TRBV5-1 | TGCGCCAGCAGCTCCGTGGGCGGGAGAATGGTCAATGAGCAGTTCTTC | CASSSVGGRMVNEQFF
TRBJ2-1 | NA | many | TRBV19 | TGTGCCAGTAGTATTGGTGGCAGGGCGAGCTCCTACAATGAGCAGTTCTTC | CASSIGGRASSYNEQFF
TRBJ1-4 | NA | many | TRBV28 | TGTGCCAGCAGTGTAACCGACAGTGCAACTAATGAAAAACTGTTTTTT | CASSVTDSATNEKLFF
TRBJ1-2 | NA | many | TRBV12-3/TRBV12-4 | TGTGCCAGCAGTCGTCCTGACAGGCTCTATGGCTACACCTTC | CASSRPDRLYGYTF
TRBJ1-5 | TRBD1 | NA | TRBV28 | TGTGCCAGCATCCTGACAGGGGGCCATCAGCCCCAGCATTTT | CASILTGGHQPQHF
TRBJ2-1 | NA | few | TRBV3-1 | TGTGCCAGCAGCCAACTAGCGAGGCAGTTCTTC | CASSQLARQFF
TRBJ1-1 | NA | few | TRBV2 | TGTGCCAGCAGTGACAGATCGAACACTGAAGCTTTCTTT | CASSDRSNTEAFF
TRBJ2-6 | NA | many | TRBV6-5 | TGTGCCAGCAGTGGCGGTGTTTCTGGGGCCAACGTCCTGACTTTC | CASSGGVSGANVLTF
TRBJ1-4 | TRBD1 | many | TRBV28 | TGTGCCAGCAGTTTTGGTCCAGGACAGGGCTCTTCTAATGAAAAACTGTTTTTT | CASSFGPGQGSSNEKLFF
TRBJ2-7 | TRBD2 | many | TRBV6-6 | TGTGCCAGCATCAACACTCCGACTAGCGGGAGCTCCTACGAGCAGTACTTC | CASINTPTSGSSYEQYF
TRBJ1-1 | NA | many | TRBV27 | TGTGCCAGCAGTTTATCGATGGGAACCCTGGCGGCTTTCTTT | CASSLSMGTLAAFF
TRBJ2-5 | NA | NA | TRBV2 | TGTGCCAGCAATCGGGACTCGACCACTTTGGGAGAGACCCAGTACTTC | CASNRDSTTLGETQYF
TRBJ2-6 | NA | many | TRBV3-1 | TGTGCCAGCAGCCAAGCAAGGGGCTTTCTCTCTGGGGCCAACGTCCTGACTTTC | CASSQARGFLSGANVLTF
TRBJ2-7 | NA | many | TRBV6-5 | TGTGCCAGCAGTCTTAGCGGTAGTCCCCACGAGCAGTACTTC | CASSLSGSPHEQYF
TRBJ1-1 | NA | few | TRBV3-1 | TGTGCCAGCAGCCAATTGAACACTGAAGCTTTCTTT | CASSQLNTEAFF
TRBJ2-2 | TRBD1 | many | TRBV6-6 | TGTGCCAGCAGCCCGGGACAGGGAGGTGCTGGGGAGCTGTTTTTT | CASSPGQGGAGELFF
TRBJ1-1 | TRBD1 | NA | TRBV7-2 | TGTGCCAGCAGCGTTGACAGGGCTAACACTGAAGCTTTCTTT | CASSVDRANTEAFF
TRBJ1-5 | TRBD1 | few | TRBV19 | TGTGCCAGTAGTATTGCGGAGCAGGGGGGTCAGCCCCAGCATTTT | CASSIAEQGGQPQHF
TRBJ1-6 | NA | many | TRBV12-3/TRBV12-4 | TGTGCCAGCAGTTTAAACGGGGGCGATTCACCCCTCCACTTT | CASSLNGGDSPLHF
TRBJ1-1 | TRBD1 | many | TRBV18 | TGTGCTACAGGACAGGGAGCGGACACTGAAGCTTTCTTT | CATGQGADTEAFF
TRBJ2-7 | NA | many | TRBV6-2/TRBV6-3 | TGTGCCAGCAGTCAGTCCGGGACGGTTCCTACTCAGTACTTC | CASSQSGTVPTQYF
TRBJ1-2 | NA | many | TRBV29-1 | TGCAGCGTTGACGGGGGCTCAGGTGGCTACACCTTC | CSVDGGSGGYTF
TRBJ1-1 | NA | many | TRBV6-2/TRBV6-3 | TGTGCCAGCAGTTACGCTCTTTTCCGGGGGAACACTGAAGCTTTCTTT | CASSYALFRGNTEAFF
TRBJ1-1 | TRBD1 | NA | TRBV7-2 | TGTGCCAGCAGCTTAGAAACAGGGGTGAACACTGAAGCTTTCTTT | CASSLETGVNTEAFF
TRBJ1-1 | NA | many | TRBV6-2/TRBV6-3 | TGTGCCAGCAGTTACCTTCGAATAGAGAACACTGAAGCTTTCTTT | CASSYLRIENTEAFF
TRBJ1-4 | NA | many | TRBV29-1 | TGCAGCGTTGGCCCGGGGGGACGTAATGAAAAACTGTTTTTT | CSVGPGGRNEKLFF
TRBJ1-1 | TRBD1 | many | TRBV28 | TGTGCCAGCAGTTTATCGACAGGGATGTGGGAAGCTTTCTTT | CASSLSTGMWEAFF
TRBJ2-7 | NA | few | TRBV29-1 | TGCAGCGTTGAATGGGGATTCGAGCAGTACTTC | CSVEWGFEQYF
TRBJ2-7 | NA | many | TRBV11-1 | TGTGCCAGCAGCTCGAGTTGGTCCTACGAGCAGTACTTC | CASSSSWSYEQYF
TRBJ1-4 | TRBD1 | NA | TRBV15 | TGTGCCACCAGCAGTAACAGGGGCCCTAATGAAAAACTGTTTTTT | CATSSNRGPNEKLFF